This T cell receptor beta chain was captured by sequencing in a study of T-cell reconstitution after alpha-beta-depleted transplantation in children. Preparation of the TCRbeta library involved a method that used unique molecular identifiers. TCRdb recomputed calls from the PCR reads with MiXCR, one row per CDR3 protein. The data contain 480,000 or so distinct CDR3 sequences, roughly a tenth of them singletons. This clonotype has ten or more counts. Its antigen is not identified. Overall study results and limits: The origin of high day-60 TCRbeta diversity in some patients lay in surviving recipient T cells and thymic progenitors. A year had passed since transplant, and T-cell counts and diversity by then came mostly from newly produced T cells.

The sample was PBMCs, taken before TCRalphabeta/CD19-depleted stem cell transplant. The clonotype originates from a child aged 2 to 15 with inherited bone marrow failure, due to receive a stem cell transplant.

Written as DNA, the CDR3 is TGTGCCAGCAGCGCCTGGACTAGGACGTCAGAGACCCAGTACTTC. Encoded protein: CASSAWTRTSETQYF. V is TRBV7-6 and J is TRBJ2-5; 7 positions match TRBD2. J was trimmed by 4 bases and V by 5 bases; bases with no gene match: 10. Germline loops: CDR1 SGHVS, CDR2 FNYEAQ. CDR3 length: 15 amino acids.